Detailed here is one T cell receptor beta chain. The antigen is undetermined. Per the germline V gene, CDR1 is SGHTA and CDR2 is FQGNSA. The CDR3 length is 15 residues. V lost 5 bases and J lost 3; bases outside the gene matches: 6. The source of the sample is a study of shared clonotypes between healthy human individuals. The overall study: Every donor yielded three CD4 naive, three CD4 memory, two CD8 naive and one CD8 memory plate. Study outcomes and limitations: A handful of donors shared approximately 5% of their naive CD4 clonotypes.

Nashville, Tennessee was home to all donors, each a Caucasian adult. Assay runs were performed at deep level. Only in-frame clones appear in the TCRdb table, and some are missing; sequencing was by immunoSEQ multiplex PCR. This sample yields roughly 1,600,000 clones, of which about 98.5% are seen a single time; 0.36% belongs to the top ten. Material: naive CD4+ T cells sorted from blood. Described subset: CD45RA+ positively selected. The sequence was obtained from a man in his thirties or forties in good health. The chain carries TRBV7-2 and TRBJ1-5, with 8 positions matching TRBD1. As DNA, the CDR3 is TGTGCCAGCAGCCCACGGACAGGGCTCAATCAGCCCCAGCATTTT. Translated, it gives CASSPRTGLNQPQHF.